This T cell receptor (beta chain) was captured in a study of OX40 agonist ivuxolimab in advanced cancers. About the study: Averaging 60 years in age, with a range of about 20 to 90, the cohort was 65% to 85% male.

Study-level findings and limits: Some nonresponders additionally presented with little normalized T-cell clonal expansion.

The CDR3 spans 14 residues. Losses at the gene ends were 5 bases for V and 1 base for J; bases not matched to a gene: 3. Germline values: CDR1 SGHTA, CDR2 FQGNSA. Assay used: immunoSEQ multiplex PCR; TCRdb lists only in-frame clones, some missing. The table lists some 60,000 clones, over 70% of them singletons. Details on this clone: Antigen unknown.

This receptor was identified in an adult with an advanced solid tumor such as melanoma, head and neck, liver or kidney cancer. The genes are TRBV7-2 and TRBJ2-7, with 9 bases identical to TRBD1. Source: CD4+ or CD8+ T cells sorted from blood, taken in a trial of the OX40 agonist ivuxolimab. For the CDR3, the DNA is TGTGCCAGCAGCCGAGACAGGGGGTCCTACGAGCAGTACTTC. Encoded protein: CASSRDRGSYEQYF.